This T cell receptor beta chain was captured in a study of blood T cell repertoires in COVID-19. Turning to the study itself: There were acute and convalescent COVID-19 samples, and they came from the United States, Italy and Spain. T cells, B-cell-depleted T cells, or PBMCs provided the cDNA or gDNA that served as material.

The CDR3 consists of 16 residues. From germline, CDR1 is SGHVS and CDR2 FQNEAQ. Losses at the gene ends were 5 bases for V and 0 bases for J; bases not matched to a gene: 8. Study processing details: For nucleated cells, counts were estimated from reference gene primer amplification. The method was immunoSEQ multiplex PCR; TCRdb's version includes in-frame clones alone and lacks a portion of them. V and J calls and clone size are copied from that table; D and trimming were computed from the DNA. The data hold about 210,000 clones, with 89% observed a single time. This receptor was identified in a woman in her 40s with acute or convalescent COVID-19. The source material was peripheral blood. V is TRBV7-8 and J is TRBJ1-1, with 8 bases fitting TRBD1. This CDR3 is CASSTGRTGMNTEAFF. For the CDR3, the DNA is TGTGCCAGCAGCACTGGACGGACAGGGATGAACACTGAAGCTTTCTTT.